These 16 T cell receptor beta chains were sequenced from one sample in a study of post-analysis software for immune sequencing data. Study-level findings and limits: Several TRBV segments occurring more often in patients than controls included TRBV5-6, TRBV5-1 and TRBV20-1.

Antigens for these TCRs are unknown. Carried by the TCR beta cDNA libraries were unique molecular identifiers. TCRdb re-called the PCR reads with MiXCR, one entry per CDR3 protein. The sample shows roughly 670,000 distinct CDR3 sequences, approximately 60% of them seen only once. The sequencing sample was made of blood. These TCRs come from a girl aged 2-9 years with multiple sclerosis.

The chain uses TRBV7-9 and TRBJ2-3; 12 positions agree with TRBD2. From germline, CDR1 is SEHNR and CDR2 FQNEAQ (reference sequence). The length of the CDR3 is 16 residues. V shed 4 bases and J 6 bases; nucleotides not matched to a gene: 8. CDR3 in DNA: TGTGCCAGCAGCTATAGTACTAGCGGGAGGCCGGATACGCAGTATTTT. Its translation: CASSYSTSGRPDTQYF. The full variable domain, its missing parts supplied by reference TRBV7-9 and TRBJ2-3, is DTGVSQNPRHKITKRGQNVTFRCDPISEHNRLYWYRQTLGQGPEFLTYFQNEAQLEKSRLLSDRFSAERPKGSFSTLEIQRTEQGDSAMYLCASSYSTSGRPDTQYFGPGTRLTVL.

The rearrangement joins TRBV5-1 to TRBJ2-5; 7 nucleotides line up with TRBD2. Germline V gene lookup returns CDR1 SGHRS and CDR2 YFSETQ. J was trimmed by 2 bases and V by 3 bases; bases with no gene match: 10. CDR3 length: 16 residues. DNA of the CDR3: TGCGCCAGCAGCTCAGGCGTGCTAGCGGAGCAAGAGACCCAGTACTTC. Translation: CASSSGVLAEQETQYF.

This clonotype was seen more than once but under ten times. The chain couples TRBV6-2 or TRBV6-3 to TRBJ2-1, with 7 bases lining up with TRBD1. CDR3 length equals 14 residues. Germline V gene data show CDR1 as MNHEY and CDR2 as SVGEGT. V was pared by 6 bases and J by 9 bases, with 11 bases of the junction left unmatched. The CDR3 region is CASRRGDSKGEQFF. CDR3 in DNA: TGTGCCAGCAGGAGAGGGGACAGCAAGGGTGAGCAGTTCTTC.

This chain connects TRBV29-1 to TRBJ2-3; 7 bases are shared with TRBD1. The CDR3 consists of 13 residues. Germline V lookup: CDR1 SQVTM, CDR2 ANQGSEA. V lost 4 bases, J lost 2 bases, and 3 bases stayed unmatched. As DNA, the CDR3 is TGCAGCGTTGCGACAGGGACCACAGATACGCAGTATTTT. Its translation: CSVATGTTDTQYF.

The chain links TRBV6-6 to TRBJ2-1; the match to TRBD1 covers 7 bases. Trimming removed 2 bases from V and 12 bases from J; junction bases left unmatched: 13. Germline loops: CDR1 MNHNY, CDR2 SVGAGI (reference sequence). This CDR3 is 15 amino acids long. The chain's CDR3 is CASSYPRGVRTGQFF. In nucleotides, the CDR3 is TGTGCCAGCAGTTACCCCCGAGGGGTCCGGACAGGGCAGTTCTTC.

Here the CDR3 reads CASSYWRGRPTNEKLFF. As DNA, the CDR3 is TGTGCCAGCAGTTATTGGAGGGGACGGCCAACTAATGAAAAACTGTTTTTT. The chain carries TRBV6-5 and TRBJ1-4, with D possibly matching TRBD1 (5 bases). The CDR3 consists of 17 residues. Germline V gene sequence: CDR1 MNHEY, CDR2 SVGAGI. Trimming removed 3 bases at V and 0 bases at J, with 14 bases between.

This clonotype has more than one count but fewer than ten. The J gene is TRBJ2-5, the V gene TRBV6-6; D is ambiguous. The germline V gene encodes CDR1 MNHNY and CDR2 SVGAGI (reference sequence). V was pared by 1 base and J by 7 bases, with 4 bases between. There are 11 residues in the CDR3. DNA for the CDR3: TGTGCCAGCAGTTACTTCCTGACCCAGTACTTC. Amino acid sequence: CASSYFLTQYF.

This clonotype was seen just once. The genes are TRBV6-5 and TRBJ2-1; D gene uncertain. Germline V gene lookup returns CDR1 MNHEY and CDR2 SVGAGI. The CDR3 covers 14 residues. V was shortened by 2 bases and J by 10 bases, with 15 bases between the two germline ends. The CDR3 DNA sequence: TGTGCCAGCAGTTACGGACCCCCCGGACGGGAGCAGTTCTTC. This gives the protein CASSYGPPGREQFF.

This chain uses TRBV29-1 with TRBJ2-5, with TRBD2 matching 7 bases. The V gene's germline CDR1 is SQVTM and CDR2 ANQGSEA. V trimming: 5 bases; J trimming: 2 bases; junction bases outside the gene matches: 8. This CDR3 contains 14 residues. The CDR3 region is CSVTWGGIQETQYF. The CDR3 DNA reads as TGCAGCGTTACGTGGGGGGGGATTCAAGAGACCCAGTACTTC.

The CDR3 protein is CASSRLTSGDTDTQYF. The CDR3 DNA is TGCGCCAGCAGCCGTTTGACTAGCGGGGACACAGATACGCAGTATTTT. The chain combines TRBV5-1 with TRBJ2-3; 11 nucleotides agree with TRBD2. CDR3 length: 16 amino acids. The trim removed 4 bases at V and 2 bases at J, leaving 6 bases unmatched. Germline CDR1 SGHRS, CDR2 YFSETQ.

This clonotype was seen a few times. CDR3 DNA: TGTGCCAGCAGTGATGGCGGAATCACAGATACGCAGTATTTT. Its protein product is CASSDGGITDTQYF. The chain is built from TRBV25-1 and TRBJ2-3; D remains ambiguous. V lost 3 bases, J lost 2 bases, and 9 bases lay in between. The CDR3 has 14 residues. Germline values: CDR1 MGHDK, CDR2 SYGVNS.

This clonotype was detected only a few times. The chain couples TRBV10-2 to TRBJ2-5; a possible D gene is TRBD2 (6 bases). The V end lost 7 bases, the J end lost 5 bases, and 11 bases lay between the germline ends. Germline V lookup: CDR1 WSHSY, CDR2 SAAADI. The CDR3 is 12 amino acids. CDR3 residues: CASIGSGETQYF. The CDR3, as DNA: TGCGCCAGCATCGGGAGCGGCGAGACCCAGTACTTC.

This clonotype was picked up a small number of times. The chain employs TRBV7-2 and TRBJ2-1, with D hard to call. CDR1 SGHTA and CDR2 FQGNSA come from the germline V gene. The ends were cut back, 5 bases at V and 9 bases at J, with 17 bases in the middle. The CDR3 has 14 amino acids. CDR3 DNA: TGTGCCAGCAGCCCGCCCATTGCAAACTCTGAGCAGTTCTTC. This sequence encodes CASSPPIANSEQFF.

This clonotype was detected once. V and J are TRBV7-6 and TRBJ2-5, with 7 bases aligning to TRBD1. The CDR3 is made up of 15 amino acids. V dropped 6 bases and J dropped 5; count of bases not matched to a gene: 12. Germline assignment: CDR1 SGHVS and CDR2 FNYEAQ. The CDR3 reads CASSPRTGFVETQYF. The DNA for the CDR3 is TGTGCCAGCAGTCCACGGACAGGTTTTGTGGAGACCCAGTACTTC.

With regard to this clonotype: One end of the junction does not line up with germline, which may come from a read error. The V gene is TRBV20-1, the J gene TRBJ1-1; D not certain. The CDR3 extends over 11 amino acids. The germline V gene has CDR1 DFQATT and CDR2 SNEGSKA (reference sequence). In DNA form, the CDR3 reads TGCAGTGCTAAGAAGAACACTAAAGCTTTCTTT. It codes for CSAKKNTKAFF.

This chain connects TRBV12-3 or TRBV12-4 to TRBJ1-6; D gene unclear. V lost 6 bases, J lost 9 bases, and 9 bases lay in between. There are 12 residues in the CDR3. The CDR3: CASRFRGSPLHF. The CDR3 coding sequence is TGTGCCAGCAGGTTCCGGGGTTCACCCCTCCACTTT.